Listed below are T cell receptor beta chains from one sample, sequenced in a study of blood T cells in healthy people across ages. MiXCR, applied by TCRdb to the 5' RACE reads, yields one record per CDR3 protein. The table lists about 1,000,000 distinct CDR3 sequences, roughly 45% of them singletons. Sequences were obtained from blood. Receptors originate from a woman aged 60-75 years in good health. The CDR3 runs from the conserved cysteine through the conserved F or W. D genes are given only for firm matches. Part of the rows lack a size; the others show once, few, many or a class for expanded clones.

>TRBJ2-4|-|TRBD2|TRBV6-5
TGTGCCAGCAGTTACTCGTCTATAGCGGGATATCCAAATGAGCAGTACTTC
CASSYSSIAGYPNEQYF
>TRBJ2-5|-|-|TRBV5-1
TGCGCCAGCAGCTTGACCGGGACGGGCGGCACAAGTCAAGAGACCCAGTACTTC
CASSLTGTGGTSQETQYF
>TRBJ2-7|-|TRBD2|TRBV18
TGTGCCAGCTCAGAAAAGGCGGGAGGCTCCTCCTACGAGCAGTACTTC
CASSEKAGGSSYEQYF
>TRBJ2-3|-|-|TRBV6-2/TRBV6-3
TGTGCCAGCAGTTACGTCCAGGGGAAAACAGATACGCAGTATTTT
CASSYVQGKTDTQYF
>TRBJ2-7|few|-|TRBV5-1
TGCGCCAGCAGCTCGGGACGCGGACCTGTGGCGGGTTCCTACGAGCAGTACTTC
CASSSGRGPVAGSYEQYF
>TRBJ2-5|few|TRBD1|TRBV27
TGTGCCAGCAGTTTAGGGGACAGGCCCAAAGAGACCCAGTACTTC
CASSLGDRPKETQYF
>TRBJ1-2|-|-|TRBV20-1
TGCAGTGCTAATTATGGCTACACCTTC
CSANYGYTF
>TRBJ2-3|-|TRBD2|TRBV24-1
TGTGCCACCAGTGATTTTATAGCGGGAGATGCAGATACGCAGTATTTT
CATSDFIAGDADTQYF
>TRBJ2-7|few|TRBD1|TRBV6-2/TRBV6-3
TGTGCCAGCAGTTACGGGACAGGGAGGGTCGACGAGCAGTACTTC
CASSYGTGRVDEQYF
>TRBJ2-7|few|-|TRBV20-1
TGCAGTGCTAGTTCGATTCAGGTTACCTACGAGCAGTACTTC
CSASSIQVTYEQYF
>TRBJ1-6|-|-|TRBV5-1
TGCGCCAGCAGCCTGGGATTTAGCTCCTATAATTCACCCCTCCACTTT
CASSLGFSSYNSPLHF
>TRBJ2-3|-|-|TRBV7-2
TGTGCCACCGGTCAAGGGGGTTTGAGCGATACGCAGTATTTT
CATGQGGLSDTQYF